The clone carrying this TCR beta chain was counted at least ten times. Time point defined: patch test 1, 2 weeks after DPC sensitization. The treatment here: therapeutic diphenylcyclopropenone sensitization with weekly scalp DPC. Those who donated were patients with alopecia, 18 to 70 years of age, and suitable for DPC. The sample belongs to a study of human T cells and chemical hapten exposure. On the study more broadly: On about 2 cm by about 2 cm of upper inner arm skin, sensitization was performed with 2% DPC.

Using its own MiXCR run on the RACE reads, TCRdb lists one record per CDR3 protein. The sample consists of 70,000 to 100,000 distinct CDR3 sequences, 6% to 9% of them appearing once. The CDR3 has 13 residues. Trimming took 3 bases from V and 2 from J, leaving 7 bases between them. The germline CDR1 and CDR2 sequences are MNHEY and SVGAGI. This TCR was sampled from a woman under 40 with alopecia areata. Some clones in this sample may be carry-over from other donors' samples. The chain joins TRBV6-5 to TRBJ1-2; D is possibly TRBD1 (5 bases). The sample consisted of whole blood, taken in connection with sensitization to the hapten diphenylcyclopropenone (DPC). The CDR3 DNA sequence: TGTGCCAGCAGTTATGACAGCAACTATGGCTACACCTTC. Protein product: CASSYDSNYGYTF.